The clone carrying this T cell receptor beta chain is a singleton in its sample. Repertoires were generated with immunoSEQ multiplex PCR, while TCRdb's copy carries only in-frame clones and drops some. The sample yields over 100,000 clones, less than 90% seen once. The entry originates in a study of blood T cell repertoires in COVID-19. The germline gives CDR1 SGHTA, CDR2 FQGNSA. The CDR3 covers 16 residues. V was clipped by 4 bases and J by 4 bases; unmatched bases: 10. Sequencing used peripheral blood. This TCR derives from a man at least 80 years old with acute or convalescent COVID-19. The chain recombines TRBV7-2 with TRBJ1-2, with 9 bases lining up with TRBD1. In nucleotides, the CDR3 is TGTGCCAGCAGCTCCGAGGGGGGACAGGGTACCTATGGCTACACCTTC. Encoded protein: CASSSEGGQGTYGYTF.